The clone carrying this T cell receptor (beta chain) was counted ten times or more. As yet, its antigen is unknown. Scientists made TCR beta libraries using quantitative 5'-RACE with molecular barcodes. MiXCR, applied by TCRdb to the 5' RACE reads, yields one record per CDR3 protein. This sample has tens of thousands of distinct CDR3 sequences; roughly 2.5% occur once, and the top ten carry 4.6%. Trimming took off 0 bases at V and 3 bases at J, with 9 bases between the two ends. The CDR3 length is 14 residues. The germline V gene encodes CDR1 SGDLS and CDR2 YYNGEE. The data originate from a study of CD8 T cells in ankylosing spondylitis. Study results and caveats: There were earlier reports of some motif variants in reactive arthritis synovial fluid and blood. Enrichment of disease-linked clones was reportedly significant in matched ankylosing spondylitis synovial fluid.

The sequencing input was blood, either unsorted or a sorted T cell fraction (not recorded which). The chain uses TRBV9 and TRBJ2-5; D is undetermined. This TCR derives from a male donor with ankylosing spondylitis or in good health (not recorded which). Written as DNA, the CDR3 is TGTGCCAGCAGCGTAGATAGTAGGAAAGAGACCCAGTACTTC. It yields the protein CASSVDSRKETQYF.